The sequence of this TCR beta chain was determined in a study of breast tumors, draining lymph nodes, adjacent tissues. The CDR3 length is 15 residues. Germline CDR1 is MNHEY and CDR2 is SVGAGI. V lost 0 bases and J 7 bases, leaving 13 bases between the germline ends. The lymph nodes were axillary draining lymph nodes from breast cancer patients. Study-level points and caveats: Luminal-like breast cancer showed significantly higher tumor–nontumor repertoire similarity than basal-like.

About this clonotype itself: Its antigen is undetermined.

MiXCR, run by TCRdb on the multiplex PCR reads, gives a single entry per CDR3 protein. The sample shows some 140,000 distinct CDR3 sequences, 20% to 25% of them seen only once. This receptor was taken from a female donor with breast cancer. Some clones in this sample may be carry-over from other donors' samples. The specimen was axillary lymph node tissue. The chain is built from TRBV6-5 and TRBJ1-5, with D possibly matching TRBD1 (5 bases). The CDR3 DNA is TGTGCCAGCAGTTACTCGGGCAGGGCTAGACAGCCCCAGCATTTT. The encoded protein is CASSYSGRARQPQHF.